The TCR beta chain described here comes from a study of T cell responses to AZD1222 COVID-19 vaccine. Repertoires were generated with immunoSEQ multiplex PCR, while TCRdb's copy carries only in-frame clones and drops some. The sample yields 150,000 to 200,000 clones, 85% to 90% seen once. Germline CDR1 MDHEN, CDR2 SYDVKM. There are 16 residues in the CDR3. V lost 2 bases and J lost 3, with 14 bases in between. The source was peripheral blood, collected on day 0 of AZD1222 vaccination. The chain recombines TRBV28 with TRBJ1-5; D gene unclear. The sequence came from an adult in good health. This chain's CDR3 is CASSLPPTVNNQPQHF. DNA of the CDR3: TGTGCCAGCAGTTTACCGCCCACCGTAAACAATCAGCCCCAGCATTTT.